Shown below are 10 T cell receptor beta chains from a single sample sequenced in a study of blood T cell repertoires in COVID-19. Some clones are missing from TCRdb's copy, which holds only in-frame ones; the method was immunoSEQ multiplex PCR. Among over 45,000 clones listed, roughly 86% were seen once. The sample taken for sequencing was peripheral blood. The receptor set was obtained from a woman older than 75 with acute or convalescent COVID-19.

This clone is a singleton in its sample. The chain is built from TRBV7-8 and TRBJ1-5; 10 positions agree with TRBD1. CDR3 length: 14 amino acids. J gave up 9 bases and V 5 bases, and 7 bases lay outside the gene matches. Germline values: CDR1 SGHVS, CDR2 FQNEAQ. The CDR3 loop is CASSPRRTGGPQHF. CDR3 DNA sequence: TGTGCCAGCAGCCCCCGAAGGACAGGGGGGCCCCAGCATTTT.

CDR3 residues: CASNPSGAPTGELFF. DNA of the CDR3: TGTGCCAGCAATCCAAGCGGAGCACCGACCGGGGAGCTGTTTTTT. The chain is built from TRBV6-5 and TRBJ2-2; a possible D gene is TRBD2 (5 bases). The CDR3 extends over 15 amino acids. The V end was cut by 7 bases, the J end by 5 bases, with 17 bases between. Germline CDR1 is MNHEY and CDR2 is SVGAGI.

This clone came up a few times. The genes are TRBV2 and TRBJ2-5; 8 nucleotides line up with TRBD2. The V gene's germline CDR1 is SNHLY and CDR2 FYNNEI. V dropped 1 base and J dropped 2; count of bases not matched to a gene: 6. There are 16 residues in the CDR3. The CDR3: CASSEVFSGDQETQYF. Here the CDR3 DNA reads TGTGCCAGCAGTGAAGTTTTTAGCGGGGATCAAGAGACCCAGTACTTC.

This clone has a handful of counts. This sequence joins TRBV9 and TRBJ2-3, with D perhaps TRBD2 (6 bases). Germline CDR1 and CDR2: SGDLS and YYNGEE. V lost 0 bases, J lost 4 bases, and 9 bases lay in between. The CDR3 is made up of 14 amino acids. The CDR3 protein is CASSVGGVADTQYF. CDR3 in DNA: TGTGCCAGCAGCGTAGGCGGGGTAGCAGATACGCAGTATTTT. The whole variable domain, remainder taken from reference TRBV9 and TRBJ2-3, is DSGVTQTPKHLITATGQRVTLRCSPRSGDLSVYWYQQSLDQGLQFLIQYYNGEERAKGNILERFSAQQFPDLHSELNLSSLELGDSALYFCASSVGGVADTQYFGPGTRLTVL.

In this sample, this clone turned up once. The gene calls are TRBV6-5 and TRBJ1-4; D may be TRBD1 (6 bases). Deletions cut 5 bases from V and 3 bases from J, with 10 bases between. The germline CDR1 and CDR2 sequences are MNHEY and SVGAGI. This CDR3 region has 14 residues. In DNA form, the CDR3 reads TGTGCCAGCAGTACAGGGAAATCTAATGAAAAACTGTTTTTT. Protein sequence: CASSTGKSNEKLFF.

V is TRBV28 and J is TRBJ2-7; TRBD1 might be the D (7 bases). The CDR3 is made up of 13 amino acids. V was trimmed by 5 bases and J by 4 bases, leaving 12 bases between them. Germline V gives CDR1 MDHEN, CDR2 SYDVKM. The CDR3 nucleotides read TGTGCCAGCAGTCAGGGGGGTGAATACGAGCAGTACTTC. Translating gives CASSQGGEYEQYF.

The rearrangement links TRBV7-8 to TRBJ2-2; 8 positions match TRBD1. This CDR3 comprises 14 residues. With V trimmed by 6 bases and J by 5 bases, 5 bases remained unmatched. Per the germline V gene, CDR1 is SGHVS and CDR2 is FQNEAQ. CDR3 protein: CASRLRQGTGELFF. CDR3 coding DNA: TGTGCCAGCAGGCTGAGACAGGGGACCGGGGAGCTGTTTTTT.

This chain links TRBV20-1 with TRBJ2-4; D unclear. Germline V CDR1 and CDR2: DFQATT, SNEGSKA (reference sequence). V gave up 2 bases and J gave up 5 bases, with 4 bases separating them. This CDR3 is 11 amino acids long. The CDR3 sequence: CSARPENIQYF. Here the CDR3 DNA reads TGCAGTGCTAGACCCGAAAACATTCAGTACTTC.

The chain is built from TRBV6-5 and TRBJ1-1; no clear D gene. Germline-derived CDR1 and CDR2 are MNHEY and SVGAGI. CDR3 size: 13 residues. With 11 bases removed from V and 0 bases from J, the gap between germline ends came to 13 bases. The DNA of the CDR3 is TGTGCCGCGAAGGAGTGGGTGAACACTGAAGCTTTCTTT. Protein product: CAAKEWVNTEAFF.

The rearrangement links TRBV5-1 to TRBJ2-3; 10 bases match TRBD2. J was trimmed by 2 bases and V by 1 base; bases with no gene match: 4. Germline V CDR1 and CDR2: SGHRS, YFSETQ. This CDR3 spans 16 amino acids. Here the CDR3 DNA reads TGCGCCAGCAGCTTGTTAGCGGGGGGCCTCACAGATACGCAGTATTTT. Translation gives CASSLLAGGLTDTQYF.